The 30 T cell receptor beta chains listed next were all sequenced from one sample in a study of cytomegalovirus exposure and HLA in healthy donors. PCR amplification relied on 60 Vbeta primers (plus 13 Jbeta primers). Data came from immunoSEQ multiplex PCR; TCRdb stores just in-frame clones and leaves some out. The sample shows approximately 240,000 clones, 75% to 85% of them seen only once. Sequenced: PBMCs. The receptors come from a woman aged 55-75 years in good health and CMV-seropositive.

The rearrangement joins TRBV5-1 to TRBJ2-3; 8 bases match TRBD2. In germline, CDR1 is SGHRS, CDR2 YFSETQ. This CDR3 is built from 16 residues. The trim removed 2 bases at V and 0 bases at J, leaving 5 bases unmatched. The CDR3 is CASSLTGTSSTDTQYF. The CDR3 nucleotides read TGCGCCAGCAGCTTAACCGGGACTAGTAGCACAGATACGCAGTATTTT.

This clone was recorded once. The chain uses TRBV7-2 and TRBJ2-7; 11 nucleotides align to TRBD2. V lost 5 bases, J lost 7 bases, and 13 bases stayed unmatched. This CDR3 is built from 16 residues. Germline loops: CDR1 SGHTA, CDR2 FQGNSA. The CDR3 loop reads CASSPRGLAGGGEQYF. The CDR3 nucleotides are TGTGCCAGCAGCCCTAGGGGCCTAGCGGGAGGTGGTGAGCAGTACTTC.

The rearrangement uses TRBV29-1 and TRBJ2-1; D perhaps matches TRBD2 (6 bases). CDR1 and CDR2 (germline): SQVTM, ANQGSEA. This CDR3 contains 15 residues. The germline V and J ends were trimmed by 8 bases and 0 bases, with 17 bases remaining between them. The CDR3 here is CSSRGSVSSYNEQFF. The CDR3 bases are TGCAGCTCCCGGGGGAGCGTAAGCTCCTACAATGAGCAGTTCTTC.

The chain is built from TRBV30 and TRBJ2-3; 12 nucleotides agree with TRBD2. Germline V CDR1 and CDR2: GTSNPN, SVGIG (reference sequence). This CDR3 spans 19 amino acids. The junction had 13 bases not matched to a gene; V was cut back by 0 bases and J by 3 bases. The CDR3 protein is CAWSVPWASGGAYTDTQYF. DNA of the CDR3: TGTGCCTGGAGTGTACCGTGGGCTAGCGGGGGGGCCTATACAGATACGCAGTATTTT. Full variable domain (remainder filled in from reference TRBV30 and TRBJ2-3): SQTIHQWPATLVQPVGSPLSLECTVEGTSNPNLYWYRQAAGRGLQLLFYSVGIGQISSEVPQNLSASRPQDRQFILSSKKLLLSDSGFYLCAWSVPWASGGAYTDTQYFGPGTRLTVL.

The chain's CDR3 is CACSPGGVHEQYF. The CDR3 DNA is TGTGCCTGCAGCCCGGGGGGGGTCCACGAGCAGTACTTC. The chain employs TRBV30 and TRBJ2-7, with 8 bases identical to TRBD2. The CDR3 runs 13 residues. Germline V gene data show CDR1 as GTSNPN and CDR2 as SVGIG (reference sequence). Trimming at V came to 6 bases and at J to 5 bases, leaving 9 bases not matched to a gene.

The CDR3 sequence is CASSINRYHQPQHF. CDR3 in DNA: TGTGCCAGTAGTATAAACAGGTACCATCAGCCCCAGCATTTT. The gene calls are TRBV19 and TRBJ1-5; TRBD1 might be the D (5 bases). V shed 2 bases and J shed 5 bases, with 10 bases lying between them. This CDR3 is 14 amino acids long. Germline values: CDR1 LNHDA, CDR2 SQIVND (reference sequence).

V gene TRBV9 combines with J gene TRBJ2-4; 8 bases fit TRBD1. This CDR3 has 13 residues. The V segment lost 5 bases and the J segment 8 bases; nucleotides outside the gene matches: 6. Germline-derived CDR1 and CDR2 are SGDLS and YYNGEE. The chain's CDR3 is CASSAGQGDIQYF. In DNA form, the CDR3 reads TGTGCCAGCAGTGCTGGACAGGGCGACATTCAGTACTTC.

The rearrangement links TRBV2 to TRBJ1-2; D remains unclear. This CDR3 has 13 amino acids. Germline V gives CDR1 SNHLY, CDR2 FYNNEI. With 1 base removed from V and 3 bases from J, the gap between germline ends came to 6 bases. The CDR3 sequence is CASSEGTYYGYTF. CDR3 nucleotide sequence: TGTGCCAGCAGTGAAGGCACATACTATGGCTACACCTTC.

This clone showed up many times. The chain joins TRBV2 to TRBJ1-1; D call uncertain. V was cut by 6 bases and J by 5 bases, with 16 bases left in between. Per the germline V gene, CDR1 is SNHLY and CDR2 is FYNNEI. The CDR3 has 14 amino acids. The CDR3 loop is CASRRAGGITEAFF. The CDR3 DNA sequence: TGTGCCAGCAGGAGGGCAGGAGGGATAACTGAAGCTTTCTTT.

As for this clone: One junction end does not reproduce the germline sequence, and a read error may be involved. The chain uses TRBV18 and TRBJ1-3; D remains unclear. Germline values: CDR1 KGHSH, CDR2 LQKENI. CDR3 length: 13 amino acids. The CDR3 sequence: CASSLSLGDTIYF. CDR3 coding DNA: TGTGCCAGCTCTCTGTCACTTGGAGACACCATATATTTT.

V and J are TRBV5-5 and TRBJ2-7, with 10 bases lining up with TRBD2. Trimming took 3 bases from V and 4 from J; bases not matched to a gene: 4. Germline CDR1 reads SGHKS; CDR2 reads YYEKEE (reference sequence). This CDR3 region has 14 residues. CDR3 sequence reads: CASSWGLASYEQYF. CDR3 DNA sequence: TGTGCCAGCAGCTGGGGACTAGCGAGTTACGAGCAGTACTTC.

The chain combines TRBV7-3 with TRBJ2-3, with D possibly TRBD2 on 6 matching bases. The CDR3 covers 14 residues. V was cut by 5 bases and J by 4 bases, with 13 bases left in between. Germline V CDR1 and CDR2: SGHTA, FQGTGA. The CDR3 DNA reads TGTGCCAGCAGCCCCGGGGCTAGCGCAGATACGCAGTATTTT. It specifies CASSPGASADTQYF.

This clone has a handful of counts. The rearrangement joins TRBV15 to TRBJ1-1; no clear D gene. CDR3 length: 14 amino acids. With 5 bases removed from V and 0 bases from J, the gap between germline ends came to 10 bases. CDR1 is LNHNV and CDR2 is YYDKDF in the germline V gene (reference sequence). This chain's CDR3 is CATSASTVNTEAFF. DNA of the CDR3: TGTGCCACCAGCGCTTCTACAGTGAACACTGAAGCTTTCTTT.

This clone was seen a single time. The chain joins TRBV7-2 to TRBJ1-2, with D perhaps TRBD1 (5 bases). Trimming removed 2 bases at V and 3 bases at J, with 13 bases between. There are 15 residues in the CDR3. From germline, CDR1 is SGHTA and CDR2 FQGNSA. CDR3 DNA: TGTGCCAGCAGCTTACAGGAAGGGACTGACTATGGCTACACCTTC. Its translation is CASSLQEGTDYGYTF.

In this sample, this clone turned up a few times. The rearrangement uses TRBV11-2 and TRBJ2-4; 7 bases map to TRBD1. Losses at the gene ends were 7 bases for V and 8 bases for J; bases not matched to a gene: 14. CDR1 and CDR2 from the germline V gene are SGHAT and FQNNGV. This CDR3 spans 15 amino acids. DNA of the CDR3: TGTGCCAGCACCCGGGTAGGGGGCCAAAAACACATTCAGTACTTC. Translation: CASTRVGGQKHIQYF.

V gene TRBV9 combines with J gene TRBJ1-4; 7 bases are shared with TRBD1. Germline V gene sequence: CDR1 SGDLS, CDR2 YYNGEE. After removal of 0 bases from V and 6 bases from J, the junction contained 5 bases not matched to a gene. The CDR3 has 15 amino acids. The CDR3 DNA follows: TGTGCCAGCAGCGTAGCTCCAAGGGGGCATGAAAAACTGTTTTTT. Its protein product is CASSVAPRGHEKLFF.

This chain uses TRBV7-2 with TRBJ1-2; a possible D gene is TRBD1 (6 bases). The V and J ends lost 11 bases and 4 bases respectively, with 17 bases between them. Germline CDR1 reads SGHTA; CDR2 reads FQGNSA. CDR3 length: 13 residues. In DNA form, the CDR3 reads TGTGCCGCCACAAGGCAGGGGAGCTATGGCTACACCTTC. Its protein product is CAATRQGSYGYTF.

V is TRBV2 and J is TRBJ2-1; D may be TRBD2 (6 bases). The germline V gene has CDR1 SNHLY and CDR2 FYNNEI. V lost 8 bases and J lost 9, with 23 bases in between. CDR3 length: 15 residues. The CDR3 loop reads CASLGDSRAWSEQFF. The CDR3, as DNA: TGTGCCAGCCTCGGGGACTCACGGGCCTGGAGTGAGCAGTTCTTC.

This clone occurred once. J is TRBJ2-3 and V is TRBV5-1; D is unclear. This CDR3 region has 15 residues. Per germline, CDR1 SGHRS and CDR2 YFSETQ. Trimming shortened V by 0 bases and J by 2 bases, and 10 bases separated the two germline ends. CDR3 sequence: CASSLGGGATDTQYF. The CDR3 bases are TGCGCCAGCAGCTTGGGCGGTGGAGCCACAGATACGCAGTATTTT.

This sequence joins TRBV4-1 and TRBJ2-5, with 11 bases matching TRBD2. CDR1 and CDR2 from the germline V gene are MGHRA and YSYEKL. CDR3 length: 15 amino acids. Losses at the gene ends were 4 bases for V and 5 bases for J; bases not matched to a gene: 6. Here the CDR3 reads CASSLVAGGPETQYF. The DNA of the CDR3 is TGCGCCAGCAGCCTAGTAGCGGGAGGGCCGGAGACCCAGTACTTC.

CDR3 nucleotide sequence: TGTGCCACCAGCAGGTGGTCAGCGGGAGGGGGTAATGAGCAGTTCTTC. This sequence encodes CATSRWSAGGGNEQFF. The V and J genes are TRBV15 and TRBJ2-1, with TRBD2 identical over 10 bases. CDR1 and CDR2 (germline): LNHNV, YYDKDF (reference sequence). The CDR3 has 16 residues. Trimming at V came to 3 bases and at J to 7 bases, leaving 9 bases not matched to a gene.

Within the sample, this clone is medium-sized. V and J are TRBV19 and TRBJ2-2, with 7 bases identical to TRBD1. V was pared by 9 bases and J by 3 bases, with 4 bases of the junction left unmatched. CDR1 and CDR2 (germline): LNHDA, SQIVND (reference sequence). The CDR3 sequence is 13 residues long. This chain's CDR3 is CASRDSYTGELFF. The DNA for the CDR3 is TGTGCCAGCCGGGACAGCTACACCGGGGAGCTGTTTTTT.

V usage is TRBV9 and J usage is TRBJ2-2; TRBD1 might be the D (5 bases). Trimming cost V 0 bases and J 8 bases, with 5 bases left between them. CDR3 length: 12 residues. From germline, CDR1 is SGDLS and CDR2 YYNGEE. DNA for the CDR3: TGTGCCAGCAGCGTAGACAGGGGGGAGCTGTTTTTT. It translates to CASSVDRGELFF. Using reference TRBV9 and TRBJ2-2 for the parts outside the CDR3, the full variable domain is DSGVTQTPKHLITATGQRVTLRCSPRSGDLSVYWYQQSLDQGLQFLIQYYNGEERAKGNILERFSAQQFPDLHSELNLSSLELGDSALYFCASSVDRGELFFGEGSRLTVL.

V usage is TRBV11-3 and J usage is TRBJ2-5; TRBD1 matches 10 bases. Germline CDR1 SGHNT, CDR2 YENEEA. CDR3 length: 14 amino acids. V was pared by 3 bases and J by 10 bases, with 8 bases of the junction left unmatched. CDR3 sequence reads: CASSFPGTGALQYF. The CDR3 nucleotides read TGTGCCAGCAGCTTTCCCGGGACAGGGGCTCTCCAGTACTTC. The full variable domain, completed using reference TRBV11-3 and TRBJ2-5, is EAGVVQSPRYKIIEKKQPVAFWCNPISGHNTLYWYLQNLGQGPELLIRYENEEAVDDSQLPKDRFSAERLKGVDSTLKIQPAELGDSAVYLCASSFPGTGALQYFGPGTRLLVL.

The gene calls are TRBV7-8 and TRBJ1-1; a weak D match, TRBD1 (5 bases). Germline assignment: CDR1 SGHVS and CDR2 FQNEAQ. The CDR3 extends over 13 amino acids. V shed 5 bases and J shed 7 bases, with 14 bases lying between them. CDR3 amino acids: CASSQGGSNEAFF. The CDR3 region has the DNA TGTGCCAGCAGCCAGGGTGGGTCGAATGAAGCTTTCTTT.

The chain carries TRBV4-2 and TRBJ2-7, with 9 bases identical to TRBD1. Per germline, CDR1 LGHNA and CDR2 YNFKEQ. The CDR3 sequence is 15 residues long. J was trimmed by 2 bases and V by 4 bases; bases with no gene match: 6. The CDR3 bases are TGTGCCAGCAGCCTCCGGGACAGGGATCCCTACGAGCAGTACTTC. It is translated as CASSLRDRDPYEQYF.

The chain employs TRBV28 and TRBJ1-4; 9 bases are shared with TRBD1. V lost 2 bases, J lost 8 bases, and 9 bases stayed unmatched. CDR3 length: 16 amino acids. The germline V gene has CDR1 MDHEN and CDR2 SYDVKM. The CDR3 bases are TGTGCCAGCAGTTTAAGGGGGGGGACAGGGAACGAAAAACTGTTTTTT. Its translation is CASSLRGGTGNEKLFF.

This clone was counted a few times. The chain employs TRBV6-5 and TRBJ2-7, with a weak D call TRBD1 (5 bases). Germline V gene sequence: CDR1 MNHEY, CDR2 SVGAGI. V lost 8 bases to trimming and J lost 2 bases, with 10 bases between them. The CDR3 length is 12 residues. The CDR3 spells CASQDRAYEQYF. In DNA form, the CDR3 reads TGTGCCAGCCAAGACAGAGCCTACGAGCAGTACTTC.

The chain employs TRBV6-6 and TRBJ2-1; tentatively, D is TRBD2 (7 bases). From germline, CDR1 is MNHNY and CDR2 SVGAGI (reference sequence). Trimming shortened V by 0 bases and J by 6 bases, and 12 bases separated the two germline ends. This CDR3 is built from 15 residues. CDR3 amino acids: CASSYSGGPGNEQFF. CDR3 nucleotides: TGTGCCAGCAGTTACTCGGGGGGGCCGGGCAATGAGCAGTTCTTC.

The chain couples TRBV28 to TRBJ2-7; D call uncertain. V was pared by 3 bases and J by 0 bases, with 6 bases between. The CDR3 totals 13 residues. CDR1 is MDHEN, CDR2 SYDVKM, per germline. CDR3 in DNA: TGTGCCAGCAGTTTTATAGACTCCTACGAGCAGTACTTC. Translated, it gives CASSFIDSYEQYF.